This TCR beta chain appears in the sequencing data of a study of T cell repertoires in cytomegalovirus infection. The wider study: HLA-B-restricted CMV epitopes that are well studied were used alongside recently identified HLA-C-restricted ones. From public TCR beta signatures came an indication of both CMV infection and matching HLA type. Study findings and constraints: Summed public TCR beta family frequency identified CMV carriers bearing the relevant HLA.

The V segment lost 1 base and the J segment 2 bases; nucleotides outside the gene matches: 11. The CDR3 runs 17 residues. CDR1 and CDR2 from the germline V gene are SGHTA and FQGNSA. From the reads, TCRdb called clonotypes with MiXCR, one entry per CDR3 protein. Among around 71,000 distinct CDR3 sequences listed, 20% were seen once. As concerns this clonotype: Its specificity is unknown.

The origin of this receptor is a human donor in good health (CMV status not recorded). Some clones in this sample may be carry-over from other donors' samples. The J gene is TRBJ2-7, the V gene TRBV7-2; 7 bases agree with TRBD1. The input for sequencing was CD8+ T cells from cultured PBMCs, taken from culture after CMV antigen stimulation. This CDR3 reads CASSLGTGLPPPYEQYF. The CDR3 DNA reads TGTGCCAGCAGCTTAGGGACAGGCCTACCCCCTCCCTACGAGCAGTACTTC. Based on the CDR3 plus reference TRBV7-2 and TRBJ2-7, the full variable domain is GAGVSQSPSNKVTEKGKDVELRCDPISGHTALYWYRQSLGQGLEFLIYFQGNSAPDKSGLPSDRFSAERTGGSVSTLTIQRTQQEDSAVYLCASSLGTGLPPPYEQYFGPGTRLTVT.